The 14 T cell receptor beta chains below come from one sample, sequenced in a study of T cell clones after liver transplantation (dated by TCRdb to the late 2010s). In light of the paper, this sample's time point label describes: pre-transplant. Receptor amplification or capture employed the immunoSEQ multiplex PCR assay. In TCRdb, the immuneACCESS table is reduced to in-frame sequences with V and J assigned. These tables do not hold every clone; where another copy was compared, an unresolved V gene accounts for under half, and the others remain unexplained. The sample yields about 53,000 clones; approximately 84% were counted once. Together, the top ten hold about 8.5% of the sample. The sample here was CD4+ T cells from blood, taken before liver transplant. These receptors were taken from a human donor who received a liver transplant.

The chain combines TRBV7-8 with TRBJ2-2, with a possible D match to TRBD1 (5 bases). Trimming left V 1 base short and J 4 bases short, with 13 bases between. Germline CDR1 reads SGHVS; CDR2 reads FQNEAQ. CDR3 length equals 16 residues. CDR3: CASSLVGKGPTGELFF. The CDR3 DNA reads TGTGCCAGCAGCTTAGTAGGGAAGGGGCCCACCGGGGAGCTGTTTTTT.

This chain joins TRBV5-6 and TRBJ2-3; 8 bases match TRBD2. CDR1 and CDR2 (germline): SGHDT, YYEEEE. This CDR3 has 16 residues. The junction had 8 bases not matched to a gene; V was cut back by 1 base and J by 4 bases. CDR3 in DNA: TGTGCCAGCAGCTTGTATTTTAGCGGGGTCCCAGATACGCAGTATTTT. Translating gives CASSLYFSGVPDTQYF.

This clone was counted once. The genes are TRBV2 and TRBJ2-5; possible D gene TRBD2, 5 bases. Trimming took off 4 bases at V and 6 bases at J, with 15 bases between the two ends. Germline lookup yields CDR1 SNHLY and CDR2 FYNNEI. This CDR3 has 14 amino acids. CDR3 sequence (DNA): TGTGCCAGCAGTGGAGGCAGCGGTCGAAAGACCCAGTACTTC. The encoded protein is CASSGGSGRKTQYF.

This clone was detected only a few times. The chain has TRBV7-2 and TRBJ1-6; D uncertain. Looked up from germline, CDR1 is SGHTA and CDR2 is FQGNSA. The germline V and J ends were trimmed by 1 base and 10 bases, with 11 bases remaining between them. The length of the CDR3 is 14 residues. The CDR3 nucleotides read TGTGCCAGCAGCTTAGACAGCCGCTTCTCACCCCTCCACTTT. Its protein product is CASSLDSRFSPLHF.

The V and J genes are TRBV10-3 and TRBJ2-3; possibly TRBD2 for D (5 bases). CDR1 ENHRY and CDR2 SYGVKD come from the germline V gene. With 7 bases removed from V and 2 bases from J, the gap between germline ends came to 13 bases. CDR3 length equals 14 residues. This CDR3 is CAIKNSAPTDTQYF. CDR3 coding DNA: TGTGCCATCAAGAATAGCGCCCCCACAGATACGCAGTATTTT.

The chain carries TRBV6-4 and TRBJ2-5; 9 bases are shared with TRBD2. Germline assignment: CDR1 MRHNA and CDR2 SNTAGT. The J segment lost 2 bases and the V segment lost 6 bases, leaving 16 bases of the junction unmatched. CDR3 size: 18 residues. This CDR3 is CASSPGGSASGAQETQYF. As DNA, the CDR3 is TGTGCCAGCAGCCCTGGGGGTTCGGCTAGCGGGGCTCAAGAGACCCAGTACTTC.

This clone was detected a few times. The chain employs TRBV6-5 and TRBJ1-2; D possibly corresponds to TRBD1 (5 bases). The CDR3 is 15 amino acids. V lost 3 bases and J 2 bases, leaving 13 bases between the germline ends. The germline gives CDR1 MNHEY, CDR2 SVGAGI. The CDR3: CASSYSDSPNYGYTF. The CDR3 bases are TGTGCCAGCAGTTATTCCGACAGCCCGAACTATGGCTACACCTTC.

The J gene is TRBJ2-7, the V gene TRBV2; TRBD2 agrees at 13 bases. The V segment lost 6 bases and the J segment 5 bases; nucleotides outside the gene matches: 4. CDR1 is SNHLY, CDR2 FYNNEI, per germline. The CDR3 has 14 amino acids. The CDR3 reads CASRLAGGPHEQYF. As DNA, the CDR3 is TGTGCCAGCAGACTAGCGGGGGGGCCCCACGAGCAGTACTTC.

The chain recombines TRBV23-1 with TRBJ2-7, with TRBD1 matching 7 bases. TRBV23-1 is an open reading frame whose function is uncertain. V trimming: 4 bases; J trimming: 0 bases; junction bases outside the gene matches: 6. The CDR3 has 15 amino acids. CDR3 in amino acids: CASSLDRRNSYEQYF. CDR3 DNA: TGCGCCAGCAGTCTGGACAGGCGCAACTCCTACGAGCAGTACTTC.

This rearrangement joins TRBV5-1 to TRBJ2-5; 15 nucleotides line up with TRBD2. The CDR3 is 17 amino acids. Germline V gives CDR1 SGHRS, CDR2 YFSETQ. The ends lost 0 bases at V and 2 bases at J; junction bases unmatched: 2. CDR3: CASSLAGTSGGQETQYF. The CDR3 DNA sequence: TGCGCCAGCAGCTTGGCCGGGACTAGCGGGGGGCAAGAGACCCAGTACTTC.

This chain uses TRBV5-1 with TRBJ1-1; D is uncertain. CDR1 and CDR2 (germline): SGHRS, YFSETQ. V shed 3 bases and J shed 2 bases, with 14 bases lying between them. The CDR3 consists of 15 residues. CDR3 coding DNA: TGCGCCAGCAGCTACAATACCGGGGAAAACACTGAAGCTTTCTTT. Translated, it gives CASSYNTGENTEAFF. The full variable domain, in which reference TRBV5-1 and TRBJ1-1 provide the parts outside the CDR3, is KAGVTQTPRYLIKTRGQQVTLSCSPISGHRSVSWYQQTPGQGLQFLFEYFSETQRNKGNFPGRFSGRQFSNSRSEMNVSTLELGDSALYLCASSYNTGENTEAFFGQGTRLTVV.

This rearrangement joins TRBV27 to TRBJ2-3; D is unresolved. The germline V and J ends were trimmed by 6 bases and 0 bases, with 10 bases remaining between them. CDR1 and CDR2 (germline): MNHEY, SMNVEV (reference sequence). The length of the CDR3 is 14 residues. In DNA, the CDR3 is TGTGCCAGCAGCCCCCGCAGGAGCACAGATACGCAGTATTTT. It is translated as CASSPRRSTDTQYF.

V is TRBV15 and J is TRBJ1-1; D may be TRBD1 (5 bases). V dropped 0 bases and J dropped 6 bases, with 11 bases sitting between them. The CDR3 loop spans 14 amino acids. Per the germline V gene, CDR1 is LNHNV and CDR2 is YYDKDF (reference sequence). DNA for the CDR3: TGTGCCACCAGCAGAGATAGGGAAGGGGCTGAAGCTTTCTTT. Translated, it gives CATSRDREGAEAFF.

This clone has more than one count but fewer than ten. This chain connects TRBV5-4 to TRBJ1-2, with D perhaps TRBD1 (5 bases). The V and J ends lost 4 bases and 8 bases respectively, with 21 bases between them. This CDR3 is built from 15 residues. Germline lookup yields CDR1 SGHNT and CDR2 YYREEE (reference sequence). CDR3 bases: TGTGCCAGCAGCGCCCGGGACCCCCATCTGAGGGGCTACACCTTC. Translating it yields CASSARDPHLRGYTF.